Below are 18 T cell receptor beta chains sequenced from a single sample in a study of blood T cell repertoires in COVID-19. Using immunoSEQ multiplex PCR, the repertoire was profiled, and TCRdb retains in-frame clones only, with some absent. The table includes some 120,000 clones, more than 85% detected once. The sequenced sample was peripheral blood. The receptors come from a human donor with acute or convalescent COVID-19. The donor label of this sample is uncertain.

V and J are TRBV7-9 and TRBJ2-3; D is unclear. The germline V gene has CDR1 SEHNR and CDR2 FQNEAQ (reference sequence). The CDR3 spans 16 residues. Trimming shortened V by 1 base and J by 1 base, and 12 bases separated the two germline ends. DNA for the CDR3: TGTGCCAGCAGCTTAGGAAAGCGATCCGGCACAGATACGCAGTATTTT. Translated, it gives CASSLGKRSGTDTQYF.

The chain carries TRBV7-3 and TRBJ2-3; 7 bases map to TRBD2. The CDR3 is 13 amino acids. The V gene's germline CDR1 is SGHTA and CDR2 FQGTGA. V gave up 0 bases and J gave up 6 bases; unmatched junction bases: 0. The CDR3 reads CASSLTRGDTQYF. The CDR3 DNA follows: TGTGCCAGCAGCTTAACGCGGGGGGATACGCAGTATTTT.

The CDR3 DNA follows: TGCGCCAGCAGCCCAAGAGGACAGTACAATCAGCCCCAGCATTTT. It specifies CASSPRGQYNQPQHF. The chain couples TRBV4-1 to TRBJ1-5; D possibly corresponds to TRBD1 (6 bases). CDR3 length equals 15 residues. Germline V gene lookup returns CDR1 MGHRA and CDR2 YSYEKL. V dropped 4 bases and J dropped 3 bases, with 13 bases sitting between them.

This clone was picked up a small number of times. The CDR3 DNA reads TGCGCCAGCAGCCAATATCGTGGGCGGGGGGAAGCCGGGGAGCTGTTTTTT. Translated: CASSQYRGRGEAGELFF. V is TRBV4-1 and J is TRBJ2-2, with 8 positions matching TRBD2. Looked up from germline, CDR1 is MGHRA and CDR2 is YSYEKL. This CDR3 has 17 residues. V gave up 2 bases and J gave up 6 bases; unmatched junction bases: 11.

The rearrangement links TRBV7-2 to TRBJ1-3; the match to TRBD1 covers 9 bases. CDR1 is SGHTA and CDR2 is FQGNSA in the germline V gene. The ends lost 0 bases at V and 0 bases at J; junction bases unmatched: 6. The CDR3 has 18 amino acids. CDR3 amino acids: CASSLAWGQGTSGNTIYF. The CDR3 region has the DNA TGTGCCAGCAGCTTAGCGTGGGGACAGGGAACCTCTGGAAACACCATATATTTT.

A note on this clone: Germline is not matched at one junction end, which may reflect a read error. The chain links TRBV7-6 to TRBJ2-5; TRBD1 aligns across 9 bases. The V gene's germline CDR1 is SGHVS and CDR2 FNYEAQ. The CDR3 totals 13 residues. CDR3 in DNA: TGTGCCAGCAGTCAAACAGGGGGCCCCCTTTGGGACTTC. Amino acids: CASSQTGGPLWDF. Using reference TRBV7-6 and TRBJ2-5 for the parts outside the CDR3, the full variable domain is GAGVSQSPRYKVTKRGQDVALRCDPISGHVSLYWYRQALGQGPEFLTYFNYEAQQDKSGLPNDRFSAERPEGSISTLTIQRTEQRDSAMYRCASSQTGGPLWDFGPGTRLLVL.

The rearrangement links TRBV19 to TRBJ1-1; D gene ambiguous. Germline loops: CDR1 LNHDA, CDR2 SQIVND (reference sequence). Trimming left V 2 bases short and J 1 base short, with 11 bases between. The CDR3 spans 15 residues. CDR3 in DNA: TGTGCCAGTAGTATATCAGGAGCGGGGAACACTGAAGCTTTCTTT. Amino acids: CASSISGAGNTEAFF.

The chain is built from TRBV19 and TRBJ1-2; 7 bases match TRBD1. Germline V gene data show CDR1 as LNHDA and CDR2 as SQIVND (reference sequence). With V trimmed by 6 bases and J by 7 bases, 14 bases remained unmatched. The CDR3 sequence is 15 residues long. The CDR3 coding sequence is TGTGCCAGTAGCTTGGTTGGCAGGGGGACCGCTGGCTACACCTTC. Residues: CASSLVGRGTAGYTF. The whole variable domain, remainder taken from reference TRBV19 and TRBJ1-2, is DGGITQSPKYLFRKEGQNVTLSCEQNLNHDAMYWYRQDPGQGLRLIYYSQIVNDFQKGDIAEGYSVSREKKESFPLTVTSAQKNPTAFYLCASSLVGRGTAGYTFGSGTRLTVV.

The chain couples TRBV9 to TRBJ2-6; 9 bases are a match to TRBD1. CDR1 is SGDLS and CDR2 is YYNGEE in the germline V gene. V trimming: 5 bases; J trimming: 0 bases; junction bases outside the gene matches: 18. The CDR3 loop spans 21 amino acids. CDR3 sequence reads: CASSTYHRGLAVNSGANVLTF. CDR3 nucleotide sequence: TGTGCCAGCAGTACCTACCACAGGGGGCTAGCGGTGAACTCTGGGGCCAACGTCCTGACTTTC.

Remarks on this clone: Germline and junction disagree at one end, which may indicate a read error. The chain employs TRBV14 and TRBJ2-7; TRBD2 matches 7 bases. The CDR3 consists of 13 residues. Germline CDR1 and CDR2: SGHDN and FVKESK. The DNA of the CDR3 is TGTGCCAGCAGCCAAGTTTTGGCTAGCGGATGGGACTTC. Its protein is CASSQVLASGWDF.

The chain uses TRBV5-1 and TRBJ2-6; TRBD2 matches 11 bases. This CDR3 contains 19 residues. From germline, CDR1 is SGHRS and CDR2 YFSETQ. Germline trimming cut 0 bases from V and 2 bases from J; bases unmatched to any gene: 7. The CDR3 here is CASSLAASGGRTGANVLTF. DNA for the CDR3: TGCGCCAGCAGCTTGGCGGCTAGCGGGGGGCGGACTGGGGCCAACGTCCTGACTTTC.

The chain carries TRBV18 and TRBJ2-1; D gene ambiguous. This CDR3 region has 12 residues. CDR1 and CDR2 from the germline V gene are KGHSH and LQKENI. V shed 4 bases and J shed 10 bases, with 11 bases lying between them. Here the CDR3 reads CASSRSSIEQFF. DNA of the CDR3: TGTGCCAGCTCACGGAGTTCGATCGAGCAGTTCTTC.

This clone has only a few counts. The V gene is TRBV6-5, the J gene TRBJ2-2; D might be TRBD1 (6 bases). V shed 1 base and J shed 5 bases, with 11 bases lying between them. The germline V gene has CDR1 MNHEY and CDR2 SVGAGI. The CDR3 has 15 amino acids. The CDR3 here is CASSYFYQGTGELFF. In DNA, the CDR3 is TGTGCCAGCAGTTACTTCTACCAGGGGACCGGGGAGCTGTTTTTT.

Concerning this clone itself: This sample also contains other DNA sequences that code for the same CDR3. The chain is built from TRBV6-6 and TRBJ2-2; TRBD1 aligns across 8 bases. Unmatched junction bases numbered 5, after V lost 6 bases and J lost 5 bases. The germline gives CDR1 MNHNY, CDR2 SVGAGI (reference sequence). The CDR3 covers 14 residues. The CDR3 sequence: CASRPTGGTGELFF. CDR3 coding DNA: TGTGCCAGCAGACCTACAGGGGGAACCGGGGAGCTGTTTTTT.

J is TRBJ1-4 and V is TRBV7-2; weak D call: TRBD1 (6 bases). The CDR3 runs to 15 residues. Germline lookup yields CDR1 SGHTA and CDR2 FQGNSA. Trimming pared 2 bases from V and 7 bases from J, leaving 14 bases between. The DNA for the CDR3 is TGTGCCAGCAGCTTAATTGGGACAATGGGTGAAAAACTGTTTTTT. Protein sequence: CASSLIGTMGEKLFF.

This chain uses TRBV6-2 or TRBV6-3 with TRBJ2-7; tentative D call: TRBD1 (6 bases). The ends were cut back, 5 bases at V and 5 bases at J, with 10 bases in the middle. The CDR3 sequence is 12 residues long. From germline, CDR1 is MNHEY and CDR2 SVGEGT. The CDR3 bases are TGTGCCAGCAGTCCCGACAGGAACGAGCAGTACTTC. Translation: CASSPDRNEQYF.

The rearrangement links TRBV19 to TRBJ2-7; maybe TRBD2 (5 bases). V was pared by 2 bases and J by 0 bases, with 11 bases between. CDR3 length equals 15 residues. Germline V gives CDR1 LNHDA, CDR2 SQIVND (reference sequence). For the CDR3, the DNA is TGTGCCAGTAGTATAACCGGGGTAAGCTCCTACGAGCAGTACTTC. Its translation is CASSITGVSSYEQYF.

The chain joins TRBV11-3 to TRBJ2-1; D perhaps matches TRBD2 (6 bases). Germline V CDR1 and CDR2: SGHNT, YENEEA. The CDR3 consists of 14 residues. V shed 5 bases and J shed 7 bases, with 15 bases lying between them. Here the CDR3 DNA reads TGTGCCAGCAGCACCACCGGGACTCTGAATGAGCAGTTCTTC. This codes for CASSTTGTLNEQFF.